The clone carrying this T cell receptor beta chain is a singleton in its sample. Amplification of TCR beta CDR3 regions was performed using RNA transcripts as template. Primed by the HTBI set, a first-round RT-PCR was run on the TCR CDR3. TCRdb re-analysed the multiplex PCR reads in MiXCR, keeping a single row per CDR3 protein. The sample carries about 380,000 distinct CDR3 sequences, 18% recorded once. The data belong to a study of T cells in Graves' hyperthyroidism and ophthalmopathy. The CDR3 contains 16 residues. Trimming removed 0 bases at V and 2 bases at J, with 17 bases between. Germline assignment: CDR1 DFQATT and CDR2 SNEGSKA (reference sequence).

This TCR came from a man aged 18 to 30 with Graves' ophthalmopathy. The rearrangement uses TRBV20-1 and TRBJ2-7; possibly TRBD2 for D (6 bases). The specimen sequenced was blood. The CDR3 DNA is TGCAGTGCTAGAGACCCCGCGGGACTGTTTCCCTACGAGCAGTACTTC. This translates into CSARDPAGLFPYEQYF.